These T cell receptor beta chains were read from a single sample in a study of shared clonotypes between healthy human individuals. The method was immunoSEQ multiplex PCR; TCRdb's version includes in-frame clones alone and lacks a portion of them. The profile shows some 2.4 million clones, 80% to 95% of them singletons. The sample taken for sequencing was naive CD4+ T cells from PBMCs. These receptors were collected from a man between 18 and 29 years old in good health. Some clones in this sample may be carry-over from other donors' samples. The CDR3 runs from the conserved cysteine through the conserved F or W. D genes are given only for firm matches. A clone size is listed for some rows: how often the clone was seen (once, few, many), or a class if it is expanded.

>TRBJ2-5|TRBD1|TRBV5-4|.
TGTGCCAGCAGCAGACAGGGGCAGATGGAGACCCAGTACTTC
CASSRQGQMETQYF
>TRBJ1-1|.|TRBV2|.
TGTGCCAGCAGTGGGGGGGCACAGAACACTGAAGCTTTCTTT
CASSGGAQNTEAFF
>TRBJ1-4|.|TRBV7-2|.
TGTGCCAGCAGCTTAGGGCTGTGGCGCCAACTGTTTTTT
CASSLGLWRQLFF
>TRBJ2-6|.|TRBV6-5|.
TGTGCCAGCAGTTACTCATGGGCAGTAACGGCCAACGTCCTGACTTTC
CASSYSWAVTANVLTF
>TRBJ1-5|.|TRBV4-3|.
TGCGCCAGCAGCCAATGGGGGTTCAATCAGCCCCAGCATTTT
CASSQWGFNQPQHF
>TRBJ1-6|.|TRBV9|.
TGTGCCAGCAGCGAGGATATGGGATCGGGATCACCCCTCCACTTT
CASSEDMGSGSPLHF
>TRBJ1-1|.|TRBV9|.
TGTGCCAGCAGCGTAGGGGGATCGAACACTGAAGCTTTCTTT
CASSVGGSNTEAFF
>TRBJ2-7|TRBD1|TRBV6-4|.
TGTGCCAGCAGTGTACAGGGGGGCTCCTACGAGCAGTACTTC
CASSVQGGSYEQYF
>TRBJ2-7|.|TRBV6-1|.
TGTGCCAGCAGTAGTCCAGGGCCGAGCTCCTACGAGCAGTACTTC
CASSSPGPSSYEQYF
>TRBJ2-1|TRBD2|TRBV30|.
TGTGCCTGGAGACCGGGGGGGACTAGTGAAGTTGAGCAGTTCTTC
CAWRPGGTSEVEQFF
>TRBJ2-2|.|TRBV9|.
TGTGCCAGCACCCCCGGAGGAGGCAACACCGGGGAGCTGTTTTTT
CASTPGGGNTGELFF
>TRBJ1-1|.|TRBV7-2|.
TGTGCCAGCAGCTTGATGGCACCCATCACTGAAGCTTTCTTT
CASSLMAPITEAFF
>TRBJ1-3|.|TRBV28|.
TGTGCCAGCAGTTTATTCGGGTTCAGCTCTGGAAACACCATATATTTT
CASSLFGFSSGNTIYF
>TRBJ1-1|TRBD1|TRBV28|.
TGTGCCAGCAGTTCGGGGGCAGGGGGGAGCACTGAAGCTTTCTTT
CASSSGAGGSTEAFF
>TRBJ1-4|.|TRBV2|once
TGTGCCAGCAGTGAAATGTCGGGGGAGGGAGGTGAAAAACTGTTTTTT
CASSEMSGEGGEKLFF
>TRBJ1-4|.|TRBV5-1|.
TGCGCCAGCAGCTTGGGTGGTTCCGGGTGGGATGAAAAACTGTTTTTT
CASSLGGSGWDEKLFF
>TRBJ2-1|TRBD2|TRBV7-3|.
TGTGCCAGCAGCTTAGGACTAGAATCCAATGAGCAGTTCTTC
CASSLGLESNEQFF
>TRBJ2-7|TRBD2|TRBV5-1|.
TGCGCCAGCAGCCCAACTAGCGGGCCTTCCTACGAGCAGTACTTC
CASSPTSGPSYEQYF
>TRBJ2-1|.|TRBV11-3|.
TGTGCCAGCAGCTCCGTTAGCGGATACAATGAGCAGTTCTTC
CASSSVSGYNEQFF
>TRBJ1-2|TRBD1|TRBV30|few
TGTGCCTGGAGCGCGGGACAGGGAGGAGGCTATGGCTACACCTTC
CAWSAGQGGGYGYTF
>TRBJ2-5|TRBD1|TRBV5-4|.
TGTGCCAGCAGCTTGGTGGCAGGGGGTCGGGAGACCCAGTACTTC
CASSLVAGGRETQYF
>TRBJ1-3|.|TRBV7-8|.
TGTGCCAGCAGCTTAGGGGTGACCCCTGGAAACACCATATATTTT
CASSLGVTPGNTIYF
>TRBJ1-4|TRBD1|TRBV28|once
TGTGCCAGCAAAATTGGGACAGGGTGGGAAAAACTGTTTTTT
CASKIGTGWEKLFF